A selection of T cell receptor beta chains follows, all from one sample in a study of blood T cell repertoires in COVID-19. Libraries were prepared by immunoSEQ multiplex PCR; TCRdb keeps only in-frame clonotypes and omits some of them. The sample includes just under 150,000 clones, roughly 90% seen only once; the top ten take over 0.75%. Sequenced input: peripheral blood. Receptors originate from a woman in her 50s with acute or convalescent COVID-19. CDR3s include the opening cysteine and the closing phenylalanine or tryptophan. A D gene is named only where the DNA matches it firmly.

d_call	v_call	j_call	cdr3_aa	cdr3_nt
TRBD2	TRBV24-1	TRBJ2-7	CATPAGGPLEQYF	TGTGCCACTCCAGCGGGAGGGCCTCTCGAGCAGTACTTC
TRBD2	TRBV5-1	TRBJ2-3	CASSLAIGTSGTDTQYF	TGCGCCAGCAGCTTGGCGATCGGGACTAGCGGCACAGATACGCAGTATTTT
.	TRBV10-2	TRBJ1-4	CASRPQTDATNEKLFF	TGCGCCAGCAGACCCCAGACAGATGCAACTAATGAAAAACTGTTTTTT
.	TRBV7-7	TRBJ1-3	CASSSGIGAGNTIYF	TGTGCCAGCAGCTCGGGGATCGGCGCTGGAAACACCATATATTTT
.	TRBV2	TRBJ2-1	CASSEAAQGSYNEQFF	TGTGCCAGCAGTGAAGCGGCTCAGGGTTCCTACAATGAGCAGTTCTTC
.	TRBV7-9	TRBJ1-1	CASSREARNTEAFF	TGTGCCAGCAGCCGCGAGGCGAGGAACACTGAAGCTTTCTTT
.	TRBV11-3	TRBJ2-2	CASSGRKGAGELFF	TGTGCCAGCAGCGGCCGGAAGGGGGCCGGGGAGCTGTTTTTT
TRBD2	TRBV5-1	TRBJ2-7	CASSLMGGSTYEQYF	TGCGCCAGCAGCTTGATGGGGGGGTCTACCTACGAGCAGTACTTC
TRBD1	TRBV7-9	TRBJ1-5	CASSLGGDRGNQPQHF	TGTGCCAGCAGCTTAGGTGGGGACAGGGGGAATCAGCCCCAGCATTTT
TRBD1	TRBV11-2	TRBJ1-3	CASSWGQGLGGNTIYF	TGTGCCAGCAGCTGGGGACAGGGACTTGGAGGAAACACCATATATTTT
.	TRBV7-2	TRBJ1-2	CASSLVGGDYTF	TGTGCCAGCAGCTTAGTCGGAGGGGACTACACCTTC
TRBD1	TRBV4-2	TRBJ1-5	CASSQDVGGGEQPQHF	TGTGCCAGCAGCCAAGATGTTGGAGGGGGCGAGCAGCCCCAGCATTTT
TRBD1	TRBV30	TRBJ1-6	CAWSWDRGGSPLHF	TGTGCCTGGAGTTGGGACAGGGGGGGTTCACCCCTCCACTTT
.	TRBV24-1	TRBJ2-1	CATSPTPTYSWVEQFF	TGTGCCACCAGCCCCACCCCTACTTATAGCTGGGTTGAGCAGTTCTTC
.	TRBV30	TRBJ2-1	CAWSQAARGEQFF	TGTGCCTGGAGCCAAGCAGCCAGGGGTGAGCAGTTCTTC